Sequencing of this T cell receptor beta chain was carried out in a study of identical twins. Regarding the study as a whole: Out-of-frame alpha sequences shared by twins were enriched for low generation probability.

Germline V gene sequence: CDR1 SGHAT, CDR2 FQDESV (reference sequence). V shed 5 bases and J 5 bases; nucleotides not matched to a gene: 13. This CDR3 has 18 amino acids. Template switching (which added a universal primer site) was used, and cDNA carried unique molecular identifiers. In TCRdb, the 5' RACE reads were re-called with MiXCR into one record per CDR3 protein. This repertoire shows some 690,000 distinct CDR3 sequences, around 20% found once; its top ten account for about 4.5%. The table lists this clonotype with many counts. Its antigen is currently unknown. These records were also assigned to another study, of T cells expressing NK-cell markers. Per that paper: HCMV serostatus: seven of eight sequenced donors positive, one negative.

The chain combines TRBV11-1 with TRBJ2-1; 12 bases are shared with TRBD2. The sequenced sample was PBMCs. This TCR derives from a woman between 18 and 30 years old in good health. CDR3 loop: CASSPPTSGGVSNNEQFF. In nucleotides, the CDR3 is TGTGCCAGCAGCCCCCCGACTAGCGGGGGTGTTTCCAACAATGAGCAGTTCTTC.